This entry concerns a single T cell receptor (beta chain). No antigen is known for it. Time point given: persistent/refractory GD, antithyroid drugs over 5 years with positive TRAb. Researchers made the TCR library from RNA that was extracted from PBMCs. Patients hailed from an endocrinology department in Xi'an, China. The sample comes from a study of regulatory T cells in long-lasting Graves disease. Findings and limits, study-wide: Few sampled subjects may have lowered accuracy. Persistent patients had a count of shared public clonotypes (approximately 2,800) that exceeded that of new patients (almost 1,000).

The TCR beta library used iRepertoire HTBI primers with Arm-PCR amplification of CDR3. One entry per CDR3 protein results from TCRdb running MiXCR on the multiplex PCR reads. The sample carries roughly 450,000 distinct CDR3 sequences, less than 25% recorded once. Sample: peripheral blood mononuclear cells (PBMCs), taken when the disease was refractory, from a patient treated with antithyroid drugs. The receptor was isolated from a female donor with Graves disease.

The CDR3 coding sequence is TGTGCCAGCAGTTTCTACGGATCCCCAAGCACAGATACGCAGTATTTT. Translated, it gives CASSFYGSPSTDTQYF. The J gene is TRBJ2-3, the V gene TRBV27; D gene uncertain. Between the trimmed V and J ends, which lost 3 bases and 0 bases, there was a span of 13 bases. CDR1 and CDR2 (germline): MNHEY, SMNVEV (reference sequence). This CDR3 has 16 residues.